One and the same sample provided the 9 T cell receptor beta chains below, sequenced in a study of radiation and T cells in renal cell carcinoma. Method: immunoSEQ multiplex PCR; TCRdb's copy keeps in-frame clones and lacks some. The profile shows approximately 150,000 clones, approximately 90% of them singletons. Specified time point: baseline pretreatment blood. Noted treatment: 15 Gy SBRT to primary tumor, nephrectomy 4 weeks later. This sample comprised blood, obtained from a patient whose treatment included radiotherapy and nephrectomy. Source of these receptors: a woman between 65 and 79 years old with renal cell carcinoma.

This rearrangement joins TRBV4-3 to TRBJ2-3, with D possibly matching TRBD1 (5 bases). The length of the CDR3 is 15 residues. Germline CDR1 and CDR2: LGHNA and YSLEER. V lost 1 base and J lost 6, with 14 bases in between. The CDR3, as DNA: TGCGCCAGCAGCCAAGTGCCAGGGTCTTTGGATACGCAGTATTTT. This gives the protein CASSQVPGSLDTQYF.

This clone was recorded a few times. V usage is TRBV6-1 and J usage is TRBJ1-5; 9 nucleotides align to TRBD1. Germline V gene sequence: CDR1 MNHNS, CDR2 SASEGT. Trimming took 4 bases from V and 2 from J; bases not matched to a gene: 3. CDR3 length: 15 residues. The CDR3 sequence: CASSATGGGNQPQHF. DNA for the CDR3: TGTGCCAGCAGTGCAACAGGGGGCGGCAATCAGCCCCAGCATTTT.

The chain couples TRBV5-1 to TRBJ2-6, with D possibly called TRBD1 or TRBD2 (6 bases each). Looked up from germline, CDR1 is SGHRS and CDR2 is YFSETQ. This CDR3 contains 19 residues. V was clipped by 0 bases and J by 2 bases, with 18 bases between them. The CDR3 reads CASSLAGGGTITGANVLTF. In DNA form, the CDR3 reads TGCGCCAGCAGCTTGGCCGGAGGGGGGACCATAACTGGGGCCAACGTCCTGACTTTC.

This rearrangement joins TRBV28 to TRBJ1-5, with TRBD1 matching over 7 bases. The CDR3 consists of 14 residues. The V segment lost 1 base and the J segment 5 bases; nucleotides outside the gene matches: 2. In germline, CDR1 is MDHEN, CDR2 SYDVKM. The CDR3 DNA reads as TGTGCCAGCAGTTTATCGGACAGGTATCAGCCCCAGCATTTT. Amino acids: CASSLSDRYQPQHF.

The rearrangement joins TRBV4-1 to TRBJ1-2; 7 nucleotides match TRBD1. V shed 0 bases and J 0 bases; nucleotides not matched to a gene: 1. The germline V gene has CDR1 MGHRA and CDR2 YSYEKL. The CDR3 spans 15 residues. DNA for the CDR3: TGCGCCAGCAGCCAAGATCAGGGGGCTAACTATGGCTACACCTTC. It is translated as CASSQDQGANYGYTF.

CDR3: CASSSGQTTYPTEAFF. DNA of the CDR3: TGTGCCAGTAGTTCGGGACAGACAACATATCCGACTGAAGCTTTCTTT. The V gene is TRBV19, the J gene TRBJ1-1, with TRBD1 matching over 7 bases. Germline loops: CDR1 LNHDA, CDR2 SQIVND (reference sequence). V dropped 5 bases and J dropped 5; count of bases not matched to a gene: 14. This CDR3 is 16 amino acids long.

The chain employs TRBV5-1 and TRBJ2-3; D may be TRBD2 (6 bases). CDR3 size: 16 residues. Germline-derived CDR1 and CDR2 are SGHRS and YFSETQ. V lost 4 bases to trimming and J lost 1 base, with 16 bases between them. CDR3 protein: CASSPGVSGGTDTQYF. CDR3 bases: TGCGCCAGCAGCCCGGGGGTTAGCGGAGGCACAGATACGCAGTATTTT.

As to this clone: The same CDR3 arises from other DNA sequences in this sample as well. V usage is TRBV19 and J usage is TRBJ2-2; either TRBD1 or TRBD2 may fit D (5 bases each). CDR1 and CDR2 from the germline V gene are LNHDA and SQIVND (reference sequence). CDR3 length: 14 amino acids. Between the trimmed V and J ends, which lost 3 bases and 1 base, there was a span of 6 bases. CDR3 protein: CASSIGGNTGELFF. CDR3 DNA sequence: TGTGCCAGTAGTATTGGGGGGAACACCGGGGAGCTGTTTTTT.

The chain is built from TRBV19 and TRBJ2-2; 9 bases are a match to TRBD1. Germline values: CDR1 LNHDA, CDR2 SQIVND (reference sequence). This CDR3 has 16 amino acids. The junction had 10 bases not matched to a gene; V was cut back by 4 bases and J by 7 bases. The CDR3 DNA follows: TGTGCCAGTAGTAACCGGGACAGGGATCGCATCGGGGAGCTGTTTTTT. The encoded protein is CASSNRDRDRIGELFF.